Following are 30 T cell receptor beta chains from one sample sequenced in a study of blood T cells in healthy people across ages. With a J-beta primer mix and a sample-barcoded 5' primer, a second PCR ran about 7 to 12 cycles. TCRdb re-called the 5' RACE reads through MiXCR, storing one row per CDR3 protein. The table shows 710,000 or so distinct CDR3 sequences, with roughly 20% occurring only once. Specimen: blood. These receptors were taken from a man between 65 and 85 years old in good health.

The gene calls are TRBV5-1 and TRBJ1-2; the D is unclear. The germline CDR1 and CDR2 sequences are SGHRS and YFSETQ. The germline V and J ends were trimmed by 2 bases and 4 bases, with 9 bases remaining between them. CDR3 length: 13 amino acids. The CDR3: CASSLDTFYGYTF. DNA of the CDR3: TGCGCCAGCAGCTTAGACACATTCTATGGCTACACCTTC. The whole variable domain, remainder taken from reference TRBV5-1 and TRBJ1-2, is KAGVTQTPRYLIKTRGQQVTLSCSPISGHRSVSWYQQTPGQGLQFLFEYFSETQRNKGNFPGRFSGRQFSNSRSEMNVSTLELGDSALYLCASSLDTFYGYTFGSGTRLTVV.

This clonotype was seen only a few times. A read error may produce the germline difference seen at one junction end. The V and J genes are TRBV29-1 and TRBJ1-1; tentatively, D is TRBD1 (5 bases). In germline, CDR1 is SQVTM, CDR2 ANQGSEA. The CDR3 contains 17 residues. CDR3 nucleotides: TGCAGCGTTGAAGTAAGGGGCAGGGCCCGCGAGGGCACTGAAGCTCTCTTT. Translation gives CSVEVRGRAREGTEALF.

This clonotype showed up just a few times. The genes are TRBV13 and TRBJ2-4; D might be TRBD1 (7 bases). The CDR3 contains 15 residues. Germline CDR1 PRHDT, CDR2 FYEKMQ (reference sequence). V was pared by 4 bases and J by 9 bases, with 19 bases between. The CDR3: CASSSGGTGESIQYF. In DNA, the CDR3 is TGTGCCAGCAGCTCAGGGGGGACCGGGGAAAGCATTCAGTACTTC.

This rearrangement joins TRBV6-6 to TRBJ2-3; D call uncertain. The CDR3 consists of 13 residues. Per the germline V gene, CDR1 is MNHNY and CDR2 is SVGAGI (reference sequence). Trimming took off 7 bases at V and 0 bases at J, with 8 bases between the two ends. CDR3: CASTRSSTDTQYF. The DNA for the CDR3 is TGTGCCAGCACCAGGTCTAGCACAGATACGCAGTATTTT.

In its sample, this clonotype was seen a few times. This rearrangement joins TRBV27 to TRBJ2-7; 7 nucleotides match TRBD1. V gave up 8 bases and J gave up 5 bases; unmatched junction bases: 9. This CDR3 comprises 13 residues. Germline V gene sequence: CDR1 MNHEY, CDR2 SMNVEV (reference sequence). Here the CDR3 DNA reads TGTGCCAGCCCGACAGGGAAAGCCCACGAGCAGTACTTC. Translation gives CASPTGKAHEQYF.

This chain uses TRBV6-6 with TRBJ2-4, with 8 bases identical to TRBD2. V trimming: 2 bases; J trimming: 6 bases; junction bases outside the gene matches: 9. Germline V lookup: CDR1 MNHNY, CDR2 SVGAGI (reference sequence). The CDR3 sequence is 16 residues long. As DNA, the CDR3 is TGTGCCAGCAGTTACGGGACGGGAGGGCCCATAAACATTCAGTACTTC. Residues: CASSYGTGGPINIQYF.

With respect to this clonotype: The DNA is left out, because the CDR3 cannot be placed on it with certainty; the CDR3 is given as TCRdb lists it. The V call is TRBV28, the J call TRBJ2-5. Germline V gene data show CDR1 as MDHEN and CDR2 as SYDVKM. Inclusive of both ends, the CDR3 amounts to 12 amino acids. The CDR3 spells CASSSSEETQYF.

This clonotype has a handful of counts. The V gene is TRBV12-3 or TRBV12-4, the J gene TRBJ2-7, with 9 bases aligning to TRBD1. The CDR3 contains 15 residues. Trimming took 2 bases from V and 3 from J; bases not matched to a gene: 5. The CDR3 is CASSLWRQGVYEQYF. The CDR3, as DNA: TGTGCCAGCAGTTTATGGCGACAGGGGGTCTACGAGCAGTACTTC.

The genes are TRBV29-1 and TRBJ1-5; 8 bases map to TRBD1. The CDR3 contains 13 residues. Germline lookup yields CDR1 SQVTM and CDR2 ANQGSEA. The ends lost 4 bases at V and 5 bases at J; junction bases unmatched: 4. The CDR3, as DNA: TGCAGCGTTGCACAGGGGGAGGATCAGCCCCAGCATTTT. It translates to CSVAQGEDQPQHF.

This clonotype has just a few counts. CDR3 region: CASSLGGQTDGAFF. The CDR3 DNA follows: TGTGCCAGCAGCTTAGGAGGGCAGACAGACGGAGCTTTCTTT. This rearrangement joins TRBV7-2 to TRBJ1-1; D may be TRBD1 (5 bases). CDR1 and CDR2 from the germline V gene are SGHTA and FQGNSA. Between the trimmed V and J ends, which lost 1 base and 10 bases, there was a span of 16 bases. This CDR3 is 14 amino acids long.

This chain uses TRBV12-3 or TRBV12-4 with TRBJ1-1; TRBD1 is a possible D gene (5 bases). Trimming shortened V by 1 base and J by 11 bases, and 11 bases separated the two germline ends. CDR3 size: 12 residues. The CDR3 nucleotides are TGTGCCAGCAGTTTAGTTTCGGGGGATGCTTTCTTT. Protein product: CASSLVSGDAFF.

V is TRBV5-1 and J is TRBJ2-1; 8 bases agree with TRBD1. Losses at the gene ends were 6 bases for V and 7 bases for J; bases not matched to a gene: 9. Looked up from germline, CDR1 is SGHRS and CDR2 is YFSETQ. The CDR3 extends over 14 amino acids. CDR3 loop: CASMPQGAGNEQFF. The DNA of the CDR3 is TGCGCCAGCATGCCGCAGGGGGCTGGGAATGAGCAGTTCTTC.

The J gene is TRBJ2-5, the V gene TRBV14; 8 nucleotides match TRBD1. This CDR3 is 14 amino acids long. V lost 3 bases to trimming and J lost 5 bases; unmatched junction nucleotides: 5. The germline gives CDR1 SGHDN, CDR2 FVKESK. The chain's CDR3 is CASSQTGVRETQYF. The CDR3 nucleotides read TGTGCCAGCAGCCAGACAGGGGTGCGGGAGACCCAGTACTTC.

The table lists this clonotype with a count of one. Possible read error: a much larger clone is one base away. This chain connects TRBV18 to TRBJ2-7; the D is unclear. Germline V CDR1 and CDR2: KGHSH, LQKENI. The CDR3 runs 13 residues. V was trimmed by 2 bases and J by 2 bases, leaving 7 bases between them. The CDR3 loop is CASSPDGPYEQYV. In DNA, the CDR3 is TGTGCCAGCTCACCAGACGGCCCCTACGAGCAGTACGTC.

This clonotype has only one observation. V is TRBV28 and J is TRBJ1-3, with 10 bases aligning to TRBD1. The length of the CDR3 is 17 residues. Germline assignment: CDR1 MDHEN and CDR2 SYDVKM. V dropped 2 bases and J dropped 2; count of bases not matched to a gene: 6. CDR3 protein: CASSLRQGAGTGNTIYF. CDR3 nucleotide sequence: TGTGCCAGCAGTTTACGACAGGGGGCAGGTACTGGAAACACCATATATTTT.

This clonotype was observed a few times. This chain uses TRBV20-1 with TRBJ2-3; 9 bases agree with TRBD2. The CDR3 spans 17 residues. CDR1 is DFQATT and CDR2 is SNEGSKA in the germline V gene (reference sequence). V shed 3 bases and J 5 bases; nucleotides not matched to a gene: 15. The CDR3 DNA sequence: TGCAGTGCTAGGCTCGAAGAGGGCGGGGGGGCCGTAGATACGCAGTATTTT. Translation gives CSARLEEGGGAVDTQYF.

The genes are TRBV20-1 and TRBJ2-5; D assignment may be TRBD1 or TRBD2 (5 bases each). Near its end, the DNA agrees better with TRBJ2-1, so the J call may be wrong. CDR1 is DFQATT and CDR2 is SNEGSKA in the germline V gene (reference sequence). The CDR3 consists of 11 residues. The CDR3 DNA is TGCAGTGCTTGGGGGTTTATGGAGCAGTTCTTC. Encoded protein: CSAWGFMEQFF.

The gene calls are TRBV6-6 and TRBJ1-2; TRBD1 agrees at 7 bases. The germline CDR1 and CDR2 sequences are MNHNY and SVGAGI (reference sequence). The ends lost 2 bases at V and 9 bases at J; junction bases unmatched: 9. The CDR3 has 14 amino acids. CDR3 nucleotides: TGTGCCAGCAGTTACCCTGGGACAGATTCACGCTACACCTTC. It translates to CASSYPGTDSRYTF.

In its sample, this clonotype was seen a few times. CDR3 protein: CASSLTAMEAQYF. CDR3 sequence (DNA): TGTGCCAGCAGCTTAACGGCGATGGAGGCCCAGTACTTC. V is TRBV7-3 and J is TRBJ2-1; perhaps TRBD2 as D (5 bases). The J call is in doubt because the DNA end fits TRBJ2-5 better. The germline CDR1 and CDR2 sequences are SGHTA and FQGTGA. The length of the CDR3 is 13 residues.

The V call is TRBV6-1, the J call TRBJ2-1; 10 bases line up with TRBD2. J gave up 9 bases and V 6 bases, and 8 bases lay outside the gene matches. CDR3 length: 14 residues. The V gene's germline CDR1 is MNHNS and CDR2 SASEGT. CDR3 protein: CASRPSGSLGEQFF. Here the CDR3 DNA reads TGTGCCAGCAGACCTAGCGGGAGTCTCGGTGAGCAGTTCTTC.

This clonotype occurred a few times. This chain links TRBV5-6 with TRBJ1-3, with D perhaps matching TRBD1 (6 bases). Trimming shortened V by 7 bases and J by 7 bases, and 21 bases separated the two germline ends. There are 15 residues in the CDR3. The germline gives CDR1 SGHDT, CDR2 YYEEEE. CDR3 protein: CASASEGVYRNTIYF. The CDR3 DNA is TGTGCCAGCGCATCCGAGGGGGTATATCGGAACACCATATATTTT.

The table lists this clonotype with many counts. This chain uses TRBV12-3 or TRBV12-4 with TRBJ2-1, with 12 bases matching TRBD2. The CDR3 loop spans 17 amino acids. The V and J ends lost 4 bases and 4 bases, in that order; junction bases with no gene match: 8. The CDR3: CASSWAMTSGRYNEQFF. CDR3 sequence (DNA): TGTGCCAGCAGTTGGGCTATGACTAGCGGGAGATACAATGAGCAGTTCTTC.

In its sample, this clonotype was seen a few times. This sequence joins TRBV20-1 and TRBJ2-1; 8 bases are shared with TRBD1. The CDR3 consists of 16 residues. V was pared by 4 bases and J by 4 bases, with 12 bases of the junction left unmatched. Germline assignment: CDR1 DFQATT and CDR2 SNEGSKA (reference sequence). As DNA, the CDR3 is TGCAGTGCTAAACAAGCCGGGACAGGTATTTACAATGAGCAGTTCTTC. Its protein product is CSAKQAGTGIYNEQFF.

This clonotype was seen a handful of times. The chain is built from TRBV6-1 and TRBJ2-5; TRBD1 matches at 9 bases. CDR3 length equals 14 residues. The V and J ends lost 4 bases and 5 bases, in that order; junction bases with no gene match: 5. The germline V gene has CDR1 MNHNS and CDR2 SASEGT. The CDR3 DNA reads TGTGCCAGCAGTGTCAACAGGGGGCAGGAGACCCAGTACTTC. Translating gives CASSVNRGQETQYF.

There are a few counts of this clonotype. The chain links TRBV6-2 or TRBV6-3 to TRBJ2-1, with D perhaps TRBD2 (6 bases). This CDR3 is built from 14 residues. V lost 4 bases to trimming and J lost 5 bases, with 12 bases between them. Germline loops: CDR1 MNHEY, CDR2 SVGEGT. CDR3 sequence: CASSSWTTNNEQFF. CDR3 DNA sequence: TGTGCCAGCAGTTCGTGGACTACCAACAATGAGCAGTTCTTC.

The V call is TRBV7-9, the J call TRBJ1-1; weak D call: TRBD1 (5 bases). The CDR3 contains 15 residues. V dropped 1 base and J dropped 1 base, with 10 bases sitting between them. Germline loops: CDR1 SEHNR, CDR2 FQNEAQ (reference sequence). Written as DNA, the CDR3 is TGTGCCAGCAGCTTAGTGGGGGGGAAGAACACTGAAGCTTTCTTT. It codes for CASSLVGGKNTEAFF.

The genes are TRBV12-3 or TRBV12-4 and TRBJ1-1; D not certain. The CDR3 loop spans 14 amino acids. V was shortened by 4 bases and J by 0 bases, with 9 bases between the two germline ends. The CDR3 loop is CASSSPPVNTEAFF. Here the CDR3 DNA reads TGTGCCAGCAGTTCTCCCCCGGTGAACACTGAAGCTTTCTTT.

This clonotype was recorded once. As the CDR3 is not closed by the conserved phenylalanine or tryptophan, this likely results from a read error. CDR3 sequence reads: CASSYSIGGPTQTQYL. The CDR3 DNA reads TGTGCCAGCAGTTACTCGATCGGGGGCCCTACCCAGACCCAGTACCTC. V usage is TRBV6-6 and J usage is TRBJ2-5; the D gene could be TRBD1 or TRBD2 (6 bases each). CDR3 length equals 16 residues. Germline CDR1 reads MNHNY; CDR2 reads SVGAGI (reference sequence). The V gene lost 0 bases and the J gene lost 6 bases, with 17 bases spanning the gap.

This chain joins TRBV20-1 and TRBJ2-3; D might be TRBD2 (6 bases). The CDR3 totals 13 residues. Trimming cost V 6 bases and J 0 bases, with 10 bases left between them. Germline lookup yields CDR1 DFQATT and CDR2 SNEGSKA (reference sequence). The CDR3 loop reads CSAGGASTDTQYF. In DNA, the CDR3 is TGCAGTGCCGGGGGAGCTAGCACAGATACGCAGTATTTT.

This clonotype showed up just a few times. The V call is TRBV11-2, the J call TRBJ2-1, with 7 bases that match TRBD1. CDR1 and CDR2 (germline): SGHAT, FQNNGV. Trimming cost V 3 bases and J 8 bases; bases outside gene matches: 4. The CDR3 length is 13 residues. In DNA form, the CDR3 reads TGTGCCAGCAGCTTTAACAGGGGCTATGAGCAGTTCTTC. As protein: CASSFNRGYEQFF. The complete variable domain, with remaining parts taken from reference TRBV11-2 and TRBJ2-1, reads EAGVAQSPRYKIIEKRQSVAFWCNPISGHATLYWYQQILGQGPKLLIQFQNNGVVDDSQLPKDRFSAERLKGVDSTLKIQPAKLEDSAVYLCASSFNRGYEQFFGPGTRLTVL.